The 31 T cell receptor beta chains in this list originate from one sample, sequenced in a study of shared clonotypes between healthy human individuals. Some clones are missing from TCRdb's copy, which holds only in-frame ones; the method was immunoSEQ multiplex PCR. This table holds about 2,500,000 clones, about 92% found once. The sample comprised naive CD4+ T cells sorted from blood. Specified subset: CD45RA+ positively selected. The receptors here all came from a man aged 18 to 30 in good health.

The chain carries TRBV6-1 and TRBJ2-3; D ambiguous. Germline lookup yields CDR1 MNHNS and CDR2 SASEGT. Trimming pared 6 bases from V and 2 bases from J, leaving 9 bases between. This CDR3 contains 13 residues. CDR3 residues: CASRGLVTDTQYF. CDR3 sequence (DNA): TGTGCCAGCAGGGGTCTTGTCACAGATACGCAGTATTTT.

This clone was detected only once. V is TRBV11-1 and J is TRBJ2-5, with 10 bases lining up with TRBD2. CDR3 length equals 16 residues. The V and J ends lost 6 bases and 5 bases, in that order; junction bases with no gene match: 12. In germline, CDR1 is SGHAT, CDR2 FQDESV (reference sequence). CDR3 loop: CASSRSQRGGGETQYF. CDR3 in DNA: TGTGCCAGCAGTCGCTCTCAGCGGGGGGGAGGGGAGACCCAGTACTTC.

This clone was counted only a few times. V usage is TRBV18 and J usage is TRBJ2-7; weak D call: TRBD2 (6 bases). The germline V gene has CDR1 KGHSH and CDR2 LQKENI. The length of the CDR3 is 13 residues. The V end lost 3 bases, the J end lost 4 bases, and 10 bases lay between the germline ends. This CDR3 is CASSPRDQYEQYF. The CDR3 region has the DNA TGTGCCAGCTCACCGCGGGACCAATACGAGCAGTACTTC.

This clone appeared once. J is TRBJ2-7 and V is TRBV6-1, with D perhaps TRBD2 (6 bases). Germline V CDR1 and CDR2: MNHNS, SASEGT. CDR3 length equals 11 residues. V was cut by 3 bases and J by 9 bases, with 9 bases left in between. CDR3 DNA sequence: TGTGCCAGCAGTGACGGGGGTTCGCAGTACTTC. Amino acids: CASSDGGSQYF.

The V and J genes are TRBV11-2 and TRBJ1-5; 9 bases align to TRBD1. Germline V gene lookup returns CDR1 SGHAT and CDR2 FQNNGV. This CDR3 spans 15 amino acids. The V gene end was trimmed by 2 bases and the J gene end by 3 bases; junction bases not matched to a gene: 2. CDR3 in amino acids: CASSLTGGNNQPQHF. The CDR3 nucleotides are TGTGCCAGCAGCTTAACAGGGGGCAACAATCAGCCCCAGCATTTT.

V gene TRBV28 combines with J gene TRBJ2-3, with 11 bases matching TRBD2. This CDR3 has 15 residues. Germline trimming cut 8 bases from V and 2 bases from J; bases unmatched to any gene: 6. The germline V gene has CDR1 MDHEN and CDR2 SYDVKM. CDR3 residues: CASASGGRSTDTQYF. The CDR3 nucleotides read TGTGCCAGCGCTAGCGGGGGGCGCTCCACAGATACGCAGTATTTT.

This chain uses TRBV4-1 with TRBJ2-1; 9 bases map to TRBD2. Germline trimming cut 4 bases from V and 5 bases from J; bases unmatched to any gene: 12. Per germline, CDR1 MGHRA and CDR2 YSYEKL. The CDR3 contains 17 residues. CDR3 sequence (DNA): TGCGCCAGCAGCCCCGAATTTAGCGGGGGCCCCCACAATGAGCAGTTCTTC. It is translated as CASSPEFSGGPHNEQFF.

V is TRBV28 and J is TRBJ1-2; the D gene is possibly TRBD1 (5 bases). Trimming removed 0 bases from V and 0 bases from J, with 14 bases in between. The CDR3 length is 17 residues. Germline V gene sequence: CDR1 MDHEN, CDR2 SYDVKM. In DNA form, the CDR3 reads TGTGCCAGCAGTTTATGGCAGGGAATGGGTACTAACTATGGCTACACCTTC. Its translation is CASSLWQGMGTNYGYTF.

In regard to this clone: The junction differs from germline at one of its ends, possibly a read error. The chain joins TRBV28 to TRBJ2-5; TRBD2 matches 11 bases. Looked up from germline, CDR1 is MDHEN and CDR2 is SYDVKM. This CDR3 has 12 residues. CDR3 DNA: TGTGCCAGCAGGGCCGGACTAGCGGGCCCCAACTTC. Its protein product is CASRAGLAGPNF. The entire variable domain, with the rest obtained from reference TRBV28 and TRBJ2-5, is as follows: DVKVTQSSRYLVKRTGEKVFLECVQDMDHENMFWYRQDPGLGLRLIYFSYDVKMKEKGDIPEGYSVSREKKERFSLILESASTNQTSMYLCASRAGLAGPNFGPGTRLLVL.

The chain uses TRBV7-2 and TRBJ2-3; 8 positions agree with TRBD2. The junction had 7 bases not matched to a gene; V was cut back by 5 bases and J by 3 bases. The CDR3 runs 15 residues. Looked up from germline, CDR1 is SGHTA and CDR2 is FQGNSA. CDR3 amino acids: CASSTSGRATDTQYF. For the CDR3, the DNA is TGTGCCAGCAGCACCAGCGGGAGAGCGACAGATACGCAGTATTTT.

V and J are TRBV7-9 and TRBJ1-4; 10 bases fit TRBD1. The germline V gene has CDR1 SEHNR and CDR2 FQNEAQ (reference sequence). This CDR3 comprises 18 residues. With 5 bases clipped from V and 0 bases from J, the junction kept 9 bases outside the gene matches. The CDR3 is CASSRTGGKISTNEKLFF. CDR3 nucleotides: TGTGCCAGCAGCCGGACAGGGGGAAAGATTTCAACTAATGAAAAACTGTTTTTT.

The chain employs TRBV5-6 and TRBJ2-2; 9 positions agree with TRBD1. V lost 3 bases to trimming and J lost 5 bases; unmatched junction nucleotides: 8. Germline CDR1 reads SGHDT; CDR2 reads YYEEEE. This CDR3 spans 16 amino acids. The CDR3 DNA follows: TGTGCCAGCAGCTATGCGGACAGGGGTCGGACCGGGGAGCTGTTTTTT. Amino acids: CASSYADRGRTGELFF.

The CDR3 DNA sequence: TGTGCCAGCAGTTTCCTGGACAGGGCGGGTCAGCCCCAGCATTTT. Translating gives CASSFLDRAGQPQHF. The V and J genes are TRBV28 and TRBJ1-5; TRBD1 matches at 8 bases. Germline-derived CDR1 and CDR2 are MDHEN and SYDVKM. The V segment lost 3 bases and the J segment 6 bases; nucleotides outside the gene matches: 7. The length of the CDR3 is 15 residues.

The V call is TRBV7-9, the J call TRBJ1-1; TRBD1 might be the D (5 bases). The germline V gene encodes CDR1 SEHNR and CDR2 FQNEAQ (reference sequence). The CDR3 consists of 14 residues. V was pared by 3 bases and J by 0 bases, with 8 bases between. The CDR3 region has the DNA TGTGCCAGCAGCTTCGGACAAGTGAACACTGAAGCTTTCTTT. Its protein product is CASSFGQVNTEAFF. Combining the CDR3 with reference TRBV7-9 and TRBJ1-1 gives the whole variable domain DTGVSQNPRHKITKRGQNVTFRCDPISEHNRLYWYRQTLGQGPEFLTYFQNEAQLEKSRLLSDRFSAERPKGSFSTLEIQRTEQGDSAMYLCASSFGQVNTEAFFGQGTRLTVV.

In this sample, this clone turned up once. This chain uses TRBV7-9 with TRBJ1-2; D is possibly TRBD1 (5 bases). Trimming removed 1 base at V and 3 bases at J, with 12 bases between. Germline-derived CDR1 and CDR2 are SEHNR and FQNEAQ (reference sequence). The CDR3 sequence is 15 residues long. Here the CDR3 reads CASSLGAGHDYGYTF. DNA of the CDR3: TGTGCCAGCAGCTTAGGGGCAGGGCACGACTATGGCTACACCTTC.

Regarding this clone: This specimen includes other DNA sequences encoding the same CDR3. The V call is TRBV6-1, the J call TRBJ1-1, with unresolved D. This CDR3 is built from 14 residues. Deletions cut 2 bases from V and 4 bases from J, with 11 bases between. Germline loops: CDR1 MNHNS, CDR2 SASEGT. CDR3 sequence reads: CASSEPGRGTEAFF. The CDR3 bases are TGTGCCAGCAGTGAACCAGGCCGAGGCACTGAAGCTTTCTTT.

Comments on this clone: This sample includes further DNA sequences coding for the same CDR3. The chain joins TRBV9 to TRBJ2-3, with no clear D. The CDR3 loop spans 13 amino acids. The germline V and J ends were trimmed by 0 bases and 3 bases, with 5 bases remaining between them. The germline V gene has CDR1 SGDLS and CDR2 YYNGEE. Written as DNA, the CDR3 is TGTGCCAGCAGCGTAGTCGGAACAGATACGCAGTATTTT. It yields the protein CASSVVGTDTQYF. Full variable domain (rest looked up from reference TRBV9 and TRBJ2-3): DSGVTQTPKHLITATGQRVTLRCSPRSGDLSVYWYQQSLDQGLQFLIQYYNGEERAKGNILERFSAQQFPDLHSELNLSSLELGDSALYFCASSVVGTDTQYFGPGTRLTVL.

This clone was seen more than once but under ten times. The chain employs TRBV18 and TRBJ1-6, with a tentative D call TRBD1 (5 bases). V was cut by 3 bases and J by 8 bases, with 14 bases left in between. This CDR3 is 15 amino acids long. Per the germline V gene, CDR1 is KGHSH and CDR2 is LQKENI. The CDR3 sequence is CASSPSGSGDSPLHF. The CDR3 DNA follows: TGTGCCAGCTCACCGTCAGGGTCGGGTGATTCACCCCTCCACTTT.

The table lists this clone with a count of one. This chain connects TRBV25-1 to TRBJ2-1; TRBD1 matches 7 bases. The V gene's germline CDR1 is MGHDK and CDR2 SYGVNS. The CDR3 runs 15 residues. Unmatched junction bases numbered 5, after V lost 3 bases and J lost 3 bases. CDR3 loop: CASSDFGTDYNEQFF. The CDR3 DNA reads TGTGCCAGCAGTGATTTCGGGACAGACTACAATGAGCAGTTCTTC.

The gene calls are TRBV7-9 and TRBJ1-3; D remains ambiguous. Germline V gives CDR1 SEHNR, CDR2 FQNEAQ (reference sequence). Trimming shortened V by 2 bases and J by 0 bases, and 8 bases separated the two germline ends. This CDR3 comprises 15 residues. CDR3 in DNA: TGTGCCAGCAGCTTAAATCGCCCCTCTGGAAACACCATATATTTT. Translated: CASSLNRPSGNTIYF.

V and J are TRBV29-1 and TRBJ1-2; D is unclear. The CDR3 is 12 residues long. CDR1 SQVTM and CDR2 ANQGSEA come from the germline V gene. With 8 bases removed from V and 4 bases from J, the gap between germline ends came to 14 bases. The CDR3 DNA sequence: TGCAGCTTGTCCTCCGGGTCCTATGGCTACACCTTC. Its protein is CSLSSGSYGYTF.

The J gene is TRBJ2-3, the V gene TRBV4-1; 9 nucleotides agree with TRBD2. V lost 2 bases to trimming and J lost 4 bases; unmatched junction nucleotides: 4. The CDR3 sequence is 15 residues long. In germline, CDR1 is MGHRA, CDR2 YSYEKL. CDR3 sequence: CASSQLGLAPDTQYF. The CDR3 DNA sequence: TGCGCCAGCAGCCAATTGGGACTAGCCCCAGATACGCAGTATTTT.

CDR3 sequence reads: CASSVTGESEQYF. The CDR3 bases are TGTGCCAGCAGCGTTACGGGGGAGAGCGAGCAGTACTTC. The V gene is TRBV7-9, the J gene TRBJ2-7; maybe TRBD2 (6 bases). CDR3 length: 13 residues. Trimming took off 5 bases at V and 6 bases at J, with 14 bases between the two ends. Germline V gene sequence: CDR1 SEHNR, CDR2 FQNEAQ (reference sequence). Combining the CDR3 with reference TRBV7-9 and TRBJ2-7 gives the whole variable domain DTGVSQNPRHKITKRGQNVTFRCDPISEHNRLYWYRQTLGQGPEFLTYFQNEAQLEKSRLLSDRFSAERPKGSFSTLEIQRTEQGDSAMYLCASSVTGESEQYFGPGTRLTVT.

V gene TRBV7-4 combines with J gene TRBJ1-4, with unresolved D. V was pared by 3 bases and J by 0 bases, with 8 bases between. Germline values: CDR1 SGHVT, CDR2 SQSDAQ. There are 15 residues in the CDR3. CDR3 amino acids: CASSFDGATNEKLFF. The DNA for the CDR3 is TGTGCCAGCAGCTTCGACGGTGCAACTAATGAAAAACTGTTTTTT.

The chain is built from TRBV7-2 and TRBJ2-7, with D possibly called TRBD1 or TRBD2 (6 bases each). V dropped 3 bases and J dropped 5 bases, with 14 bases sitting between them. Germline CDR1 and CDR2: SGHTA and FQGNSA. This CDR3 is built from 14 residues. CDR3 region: CASSFDRGLDEQYF. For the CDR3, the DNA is TGTGCCAGCAGCTTTGACCGGGGGCTCGACGAGCAGTACTTC.

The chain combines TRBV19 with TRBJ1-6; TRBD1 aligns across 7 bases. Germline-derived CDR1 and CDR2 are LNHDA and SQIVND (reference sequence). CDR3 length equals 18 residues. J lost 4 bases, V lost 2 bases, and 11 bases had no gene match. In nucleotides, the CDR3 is TGTGCCAGTAGTATATCCACGACAGGGTTGACGTATAATTCACCCCTCCACTTT. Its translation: CASSISTTGLTYNSPLHF.

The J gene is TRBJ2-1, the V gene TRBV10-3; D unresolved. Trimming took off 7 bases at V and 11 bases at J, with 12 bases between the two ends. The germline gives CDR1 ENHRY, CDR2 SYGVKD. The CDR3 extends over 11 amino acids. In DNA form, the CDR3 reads TGTGCCATCAAGGTTAGAGTCAAGCAGTTCTTC. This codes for CAIKVRVKQFF.

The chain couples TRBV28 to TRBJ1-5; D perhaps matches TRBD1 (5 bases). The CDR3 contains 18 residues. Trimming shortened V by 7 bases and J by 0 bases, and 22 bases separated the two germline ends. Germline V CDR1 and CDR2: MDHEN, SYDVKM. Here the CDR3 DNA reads TGTGCCAGCACCCCTATCGGGGGGGAGCCCTATAGCAATCAGCCCCAGCATTTT. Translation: CASTPIGGEPYSNQPQHF.

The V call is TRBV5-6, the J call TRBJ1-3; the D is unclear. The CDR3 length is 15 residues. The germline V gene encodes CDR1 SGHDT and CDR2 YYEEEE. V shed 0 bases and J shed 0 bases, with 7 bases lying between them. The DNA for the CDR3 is TGTGCCAGCAGCTTGGCCGGGATCTCTGGAAACACCATATATTTT. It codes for CASSLAGISGNTIYF.

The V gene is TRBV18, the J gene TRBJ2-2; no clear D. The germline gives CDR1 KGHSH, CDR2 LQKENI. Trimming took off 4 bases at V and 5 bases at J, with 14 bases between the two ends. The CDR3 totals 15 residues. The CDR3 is CASSLQTLGTGELFF. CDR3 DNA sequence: TGTGCCAGCTCACTACAGACTCTGGGGACCGGGGAGCTGTTTTTT.

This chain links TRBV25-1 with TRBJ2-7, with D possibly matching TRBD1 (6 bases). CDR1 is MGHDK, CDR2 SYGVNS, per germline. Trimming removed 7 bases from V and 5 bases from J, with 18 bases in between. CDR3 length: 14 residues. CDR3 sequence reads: CASNLAGAMDEQYF. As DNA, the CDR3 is TGTGCCAGCAACCTAGCAGGGGCAATGGACGAGCAGTACTTC.